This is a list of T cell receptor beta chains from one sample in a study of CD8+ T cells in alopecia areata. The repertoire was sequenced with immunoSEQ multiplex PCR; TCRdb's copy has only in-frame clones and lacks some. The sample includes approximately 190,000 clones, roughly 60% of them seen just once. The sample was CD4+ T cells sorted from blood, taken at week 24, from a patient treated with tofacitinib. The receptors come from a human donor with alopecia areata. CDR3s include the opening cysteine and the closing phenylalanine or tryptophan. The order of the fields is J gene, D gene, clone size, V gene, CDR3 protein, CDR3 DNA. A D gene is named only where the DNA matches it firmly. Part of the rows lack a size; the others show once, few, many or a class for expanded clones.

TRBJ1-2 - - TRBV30 CAWSGVQRGGYGYTF TGTGCCTGGAGCGGGGTTCAACGAGGAGGCTATGGCTACACCTTC
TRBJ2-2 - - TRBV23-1 CASSQSRGRTGELFF TGCGCCAGCAGTCAATCCCGGGGCCGCACCGGGGAGCTGTTTTTT
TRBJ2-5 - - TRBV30 CAWSVPVGAVTPQETQYF TGTGCCTGGAGTGTACCGGTGGGGGCCGTAACTCCGCAAGAGACCCAGTACTTC
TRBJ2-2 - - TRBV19 CASSIRRTGELFF TGTGCCAGTAGTATTCGGCGGACCGGGGAGCTGTTTTTT
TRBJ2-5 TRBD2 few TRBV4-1 CASSLRLAGGRNQETQYF TGCGCCAGCAGCCTGCGACTAGCGGGGGGTCGTAACCAAGAGACCCAGTACTTC
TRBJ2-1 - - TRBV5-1 CASSLGGFSSYNEQFF TGCGCCAGCAGCTTGGGTGGTTTCAGCTCCTACAATGAGCAGTTCTTC
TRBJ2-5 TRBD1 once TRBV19 CASSRGTVQETQYF TGTGCCAGTAGTAGGGGGACAGTCCAAGAGACCCAGTACTTC
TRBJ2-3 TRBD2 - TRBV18 CASSPTSGGGGDTQYF TGTGCCAGCTCACCGACTAGCGGGGGAGGAGGAGATACGCAGTATTTT
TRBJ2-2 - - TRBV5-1 CASSLGAANTGELFF TGCGCCAGCAGCCTGGGGGCTGCGAACACCGGGGAGCTGTTTTTT
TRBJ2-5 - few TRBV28 CASSSGRAETQYF TGTGCCAGCAGTTCGGGACGTGCAGAGACCCAGTACTTC
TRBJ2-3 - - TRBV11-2 CASSPGLGTDTQYF TGTGCCAGCAGCCCGGGACTCGGCACAGATACGCAGTATTTT
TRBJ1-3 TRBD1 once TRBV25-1 CASSRDRGFSGNTIYF TGTGCCAGCAGTCGAGACAGGGGATTCTCTGGAAACACCATATATTTT
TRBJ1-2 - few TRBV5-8 CASSTRTEPRGYTF TGTGCCAGCAGCACGAGGACAGAACCTAGGGGCTACACCTTC
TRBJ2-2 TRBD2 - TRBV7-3 CASSFTGGDTGELFF TGTGCCAGCAGCTTCACGGGAGGTGATACCGGGGAGCTGTTTTTT
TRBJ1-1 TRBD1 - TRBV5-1 CASSSKVTGLNTEAFF TGCGCCAGCAGCTCTAAAGTGACAGGGTTGAACACTGAAGCTTTCTTT